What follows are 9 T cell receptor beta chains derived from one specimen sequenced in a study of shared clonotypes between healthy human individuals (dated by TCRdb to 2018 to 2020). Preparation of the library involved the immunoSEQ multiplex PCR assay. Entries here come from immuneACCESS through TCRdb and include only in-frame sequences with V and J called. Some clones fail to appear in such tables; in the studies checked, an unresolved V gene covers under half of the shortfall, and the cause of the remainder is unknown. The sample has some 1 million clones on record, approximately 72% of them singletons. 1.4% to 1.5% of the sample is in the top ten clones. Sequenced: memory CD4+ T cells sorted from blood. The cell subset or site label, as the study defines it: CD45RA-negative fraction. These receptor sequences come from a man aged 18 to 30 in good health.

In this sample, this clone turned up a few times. In nucleotides, the CDR3 is TGTGCCAGCAGTTTATCTAATTCACCCCTCCACTTT. Residues: CASSLSNSPLHF. The chain couples TRBV27 to TRBJ1-6; D gene unclear. The V end lost 0 bases, the J end lost 6 bases, and 0 bases lay between the germline ends. The CDR3 totals 12 residues. The germline gives CDR1 MNHEY, CDR2 SMNVEV (reference sequence).

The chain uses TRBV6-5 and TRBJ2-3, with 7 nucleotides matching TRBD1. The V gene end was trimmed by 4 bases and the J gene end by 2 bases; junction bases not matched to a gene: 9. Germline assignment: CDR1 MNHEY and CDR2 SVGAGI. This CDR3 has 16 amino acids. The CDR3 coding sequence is TGTGCCAGCAGTTTAGTGGGACAGCCCCTCACAGATACGCAGTATTTT. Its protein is CASSLVGQPLTDTQYF.

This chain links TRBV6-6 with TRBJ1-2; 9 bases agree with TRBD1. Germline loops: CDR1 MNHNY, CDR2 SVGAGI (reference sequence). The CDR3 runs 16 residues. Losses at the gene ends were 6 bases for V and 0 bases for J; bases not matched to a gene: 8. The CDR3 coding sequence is TGTGCCAGCAGGCAGACAGGGGGGTTAGCTAACTATGGCTACACCTTC. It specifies CASRQTGGLANYGYTF.

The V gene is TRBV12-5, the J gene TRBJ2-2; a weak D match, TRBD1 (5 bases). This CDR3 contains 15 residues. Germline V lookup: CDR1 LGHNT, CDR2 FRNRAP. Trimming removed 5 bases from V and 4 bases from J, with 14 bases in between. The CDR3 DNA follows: TGTGCTAGTGGTCCGCCGAATAGGGGCACCGGGGAGCTGTTTTTT. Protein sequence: CASGPPNRGTGELFF.

This CDR3 reads CASSYKSGRGSGANVLTF. The CDR3 DNA reads as TGTGCCAGCAGTTACAAATCGGGACGAGGCTCTGGGGCCAACGTCCTGACTTTC. The chain has TRBV27 and TRBJ2-6, with D possibly called TRBD1 or TRBD2 (5 bases each). This CDR3 region has 18 residues. Trimming took 4 bases from V and 0 from J, leaving 16 bases between them. Germline values: CDR1 MNHEY, CDR2 SMNVEV (reference sequence). The full variable domain, rest sourced from reference TRBV27 and TRBJ2-6, is EAQVTQNPRYLITVTGKKLTVTCSQNMNHEYMSWYRQDPGLGLRQIYYSMNVEVTDKGDVPEGYKVSRKEKRNFPLILESPSPNQTSLYFCASSYKSGRGSGANVLTFGAGSRLTVL.

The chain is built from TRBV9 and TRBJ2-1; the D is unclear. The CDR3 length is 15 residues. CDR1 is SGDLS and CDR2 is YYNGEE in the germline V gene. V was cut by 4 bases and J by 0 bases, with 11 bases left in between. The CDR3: CASSSTGYSYNEQFF. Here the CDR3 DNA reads TGTGCCAGCAGCTCGACCGGATACTCCTACAATGAGCAGTTCTTC. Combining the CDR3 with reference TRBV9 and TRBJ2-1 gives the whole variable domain DSGVTQTPKHLITATGQRVTLRCSPRSGDLSVYWYQQSLDQGLQFLIQYYNGEERAKGNILERFSAQQFPDLHSELNLSSLELGDSALYFCASSSTGYSYNEQFFGPGTRLTVL.

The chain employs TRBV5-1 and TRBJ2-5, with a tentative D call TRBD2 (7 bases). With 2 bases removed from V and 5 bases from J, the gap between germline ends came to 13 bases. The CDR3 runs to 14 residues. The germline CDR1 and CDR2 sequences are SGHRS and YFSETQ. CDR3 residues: CASSFGGQRETQYF. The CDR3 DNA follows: TGCGCCAGCAGCTTCGGGGGGCAGCGGGAGACCCAGTACTTC.

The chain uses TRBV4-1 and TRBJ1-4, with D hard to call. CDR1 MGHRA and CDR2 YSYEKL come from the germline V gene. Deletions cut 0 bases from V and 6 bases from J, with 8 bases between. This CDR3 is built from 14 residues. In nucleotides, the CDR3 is TGCGCCAGCAGCCAAGACAGTCTTGATGAAAAACTGTTTTTT. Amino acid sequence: CASSQDSLDEKLFF.

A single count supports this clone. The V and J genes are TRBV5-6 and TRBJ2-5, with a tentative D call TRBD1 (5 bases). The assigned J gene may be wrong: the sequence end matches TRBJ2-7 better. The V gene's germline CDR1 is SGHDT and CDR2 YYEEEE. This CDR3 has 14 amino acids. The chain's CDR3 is CASSLGQWALEQYF. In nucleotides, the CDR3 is TGTGCCAGCAGCTTGGGACAGTGGGCCCTCGAGCAGTACTTC.